A selection of T cell receptor beta chains follows, all from one sample in a study of beta chain features in type 1 diabetes. The table came from immunoSEQ multiplex PCR; TCRdb's copy has only in-frame clones and leaves some out. Of 300,000 to 350,000 clones in the sample, about 20% are singletons; the top ten hold around 0.04%. The sequencing sample was made of naive CD4+ T cells from blood. These receptors came from a woman under 30 in good health. Each CDR3 is given with its conserved first and last residue. D genes are given only for firm matches. Clone size is not always given. Where it is, it says once, few, many or a class for expanded clones.

>TRBV12-5|TRBD2|few|TRBJ2-1
CASGSTGGRSEQFF
TGTGCTAGTGGTTCGACGGGGGGGCGTAGTGAGCAGTTCTTC
>TRBV20-1|TRBD1|few|TRBJ1-1
CSALQGRSAFF
TGCAGTGCTCTACAGGGGCGGTCGGCTTTCTTT
>TRBV14|-|-|TRBJ1-1
CASSPHPGPGTEAFF
TGTGCCAGCAGCCCTCATCCGGGCCCGGGGACTGAAGCTTTCTTT
>TRBV4-3|-|few|TRBJ2-7
CASSQDVRSTHEQYF
TGCGCCAGCAGCCAAGATGTAAGGAGTACCCACGAGCAGTACTTC
>TRBV28|-|-|TRBJ2-2
CASRGGGSVELFF
TGTGCCAGCAGGGGAGGAGGGTCTGTGGAGCTGTTTTTT
>TRBV23-1|-|-|TRBJ2-5
CASSQSDRGETQYF
TGCGCCAGCAGTCAATCGGACCGGGGTGAGACCCAGTACTTC
>TRBV10-3|TRBD2|-|TRBJ2-3
CAIREGTDTQYF
TGTGCCATCCGGGAGGGAACAGATACGCAGTATTTT
>TRBV2|-|-|TRBJ2-7
CATGRAGSSSYEQYF
TGTGCCACGGGTCGGGCGGGTTCGAGCTCCTACGAGCAGTACTTC
>TRBV4-1|TRBD1|once|TRBJ2-3
CASSHEQGAGDTQYF
TGCGCCAGCAGCCACGAACAGGGGGCGGGAGATACGCAGTATTTT
>TRBV30|TRBD1|few|TRBJ1-2
CAWRDRGLVHYGYTF
TGTGCCTGGAGGGACAGGGGGTTGGTGCACTATGGCTACACCTTC
>TRBV7-2|-|-|TRBJ1-5
CASSLQSSNQPQHF
TGTGCCAGCAGCTTACAGTCTAGCAATCAGCCCCAGCATTTT
>TRBV30|-|few|TRBJ1-5
CAWTRESHQPQHF
TGTGCCTGGACCAGGGAAAGTCATCAGCCCCAGCATTTT
>TRBV7-3|TRBD1|few|TRBJ1-5
CASSYRGESNQPQHF
TGTGCCAGCAGCTACAGGGGAGAAAGCAATCAGCCCCAGCATTTT
>TRBV19|-|-|TRBJ2-3
CASRGWGPTDTQYF
TGTGCCAGTAGGGGCTGGGGGCCGACAGATACGCAGTATTTT
>TRBV7-2|-|-|TRBJ1-2
CASSRGAGTNYGYTF
TGTGCCAGCAGTCGAGGAGCCGGGACTAACTATGGCTACACCTTC
>TRBV5-6|TRBD1|-|TRBJ2-7
CASSPPPGQGDEQYF
TGTGCCAGCAGCCCCCCCCCGGGACAGGGGGACGAGCAGTACTTC
>TRBV19|TRBD2|-|TRBJ2-1
CASRRTSGNEQFF
TGTGCCAGTAGGAGAACTAGCGGCAATGAGCAGTTCTTC
>TRBV4-1|-|once|TRBJ2-1
CASSQGSPGKNYNEQFF
TGCGCCAGCAGCCAAGGGTCACCAGGGAAAAACTACAATGAGCAGTTCTTC
>TRBV6-5|TRBD1|-|TRBJ2-7
CASSAGTGRWEQYF
TGTGCCAGCAGTGCCGGGACAGGGCGATGGGAGCAGTACTTC
>TRBV2|-|few|TRBJ1-2
CASSESWQGGYTF
TGTGCCAGCAGTGAATCGTGGCAGGGTGGCTACACCTTC